This T cell receptor (beta chain) was sequenced in a study of T cell repertoires in aging, cancer and after chemotherapy. Study background: Pre- and post-chemotherapy samples were paired from chronic lymphocytic leukemia patients treated with fludarabine- or bendamustine-based regimens. The study, taken as a whole, reports: In cancer patients, declining TCR diversity with age involved lost richness and lost evenness. Median generation probability rose over the chemotherapy interval in each cancer cohort, suggesting rebound thymic output.

This clonotype was counted a few times. Its specificity is unknown. Trimming removed 1 base from V and 5 bases from J, with 15 bases in between. The germline gives CDR1 MNHNS, CDR2 SASEGT. The CDR3 sequence is 16 residues long. A mixed TRB-A/B primer pool amplified rearranged TRB by multiplex touch-down PCR. TCRdb re-analysed the multiplex PCR reads in MiXCR, keeping a single row per CDR3 protein. The profile covers about 10,000 distinct CDR3 sequences, with less than 25% appearing a single time and approximately 13% taken by the ten largest. TCR beta rearrangements were amplified from peripheral blood genomic DNA.

This receptor was taken from a human donor with a blood cancer. The donor label of this sample is uncertain. The chain joins TRBV6-1 to TRBJ1-5; D unresolved. Sequenced input: blood. CDR3 region: CASSEGAHSPYQPQHF. The CDR3 DNA reads as TGTGCCAGCAGTGAAGGTGCGCATTCCCCTTATCAGCCCCAGCATTTT.